A selection of T cell receptor beta chains follows, all from one sample in a study of cytomegalovirus exposure and HLA in healthy donors. Some clones are missing from TCRdb's copy, which holds only in-frame ones; the method was immunoSEQ multiplex PCR. Of 110,000 to 150,000 clones in the sample, 80% to 85% were seen once. Sequenced material: PBMCs. The source is a male donor in good health and CMV-seronegative. Both conserved end residues are part of each CDR3. Each record gives: clone size, D gene, J gene, V gene, CDR3 DNA, CDR3 protein. The D gene is left open where the match is weak. The size field is filled for only some rows; it gives once, few, many or a size class.

clone_size: NA
d_call: TRBD2
j_call: TRBJ2-3
v_call: TRBV5-4
cdr3_nt: TGTGCCGGCAGCTCGAAGCGGGGGGGGACTAGCACAGATACGCAGTATTTT
cdr3_aa: CAGSSKRGGTSTDTQYF

clone_size: NA
d_call: TRBD2
j_call: TRBJ2-7
v_call: TRBV5-8
cdr3_nt: TGTGCCAGCAGCTTGTCCGCGGGAGGGTCAAGGGAGCAGTACTTC
cdr3_aa: CASSLSAGGSREQYF

clone_size: NA
d_call: TRBD1
j_call: TRBJ1-1
v_call: TRBV27
cdr3_nt: TGTGCCAGCAGTCGTCAGGGGGGTGGGAACACTGAAGCTTTCTTT
cdr3_aa: CASSRQGGGNTEAFF

clone_size: NA
d_call: NA
j_call: TRBJ2-7
v_call: TRBV7-2
cdr3_nt: TGTGCCAGCAGCTTAGTCGGGTTAGTTAGTGACGAGCAGTACTTC
cdr3_aa: CASSLVGLVSDEQYF

clone_size: NA
d_call: NA
j_call: TRBJ1-4
v_call: TRBV4-1
cdr3_nt: TGCGCCAGCAGCAAAACAGGGCCTCTGACCGTCGAAAAACTGTTTTTT
cdr3_aa: CASSKTGPLTVEKLFF

clone_size: NA
d_call: TRBD2
j_call: TRBJ2-7
v_call: TRBV4-2
cdr3_nt: TGTGCCAGCAGCCAAGACTTGGGACTAGCGGCCTACGAGCAGTACTTC
cdr3_aa: CASSQDLGLAAYEQYF

clone_size: once
d_call: TRBD1
j_call: TRBJ1-1
v_call: TRBV28
cdr3_nt: TGTGCCAGCAGTTCCCCCGCGTACAGGGGAGGCATGAACACTGAAGCTTTCTTT
cdr3_aa: CASSSPAYRGGMNTEAFF

clone_size: NA
d_call: NA
j_call: TRBJ1-5
v_call: TRBV6-5
cdr3_nt: TGTGCCAGCAGTCCTTCTAGCAATCAGCCCCAGCATTTT
cdr3_aa: CASSPSSNQPQHF

clone_size: NA
d_call: NA
j_call: TRBJ1-5
v_call: TRBV19
cdr3_nt: TGTGCCAGTAGGGGGGCGATCGATCAGCCCCAGCATTTT
cdr3_aa: CASRGAIDQPQHF

clone_size: NA
d_call: TRBD1
j_call: TRBJ1-6
v_call: TRBV2
cdr3_nt: TGTGCCAGAGGGGGACAGCAGTCAAATTCACCCCTCCACTTT
cdr3_aa: CARGGQQSNSPLHF

clone_size: NA
d_call: TRBD1
j_call: TRBJ1-4
v_call: TRBV7-2
cdr3_nt: TGTGCCAGCAGCCCCTGGACAGGAACTTCGCAAAAACTGTTTTTT
cdr3_aa: CASSPWTGTSQKLFF

clone_size: NA
d_call: TRBD1
j_call: TRBJ1-2
v_call: TRBV7-9
cdr3_nt: TGTGCCAGCAGCTTAGCCGGGACAGTCGGGACCTATGGCTACACCTTC
cdr3_aa: CASSLAGTVGTYGYTF

clone_size: NA
d_call: TRBD1
j_call: TRBJ1-1
v_call: TRBV7-3
cdr3_nt: TGTGCCAGCAGCCCAAGGGGGCTGCGGGACACTGAAGCTTTCTTT
cdr3_aa: CASSPRGLRDTEAFF

clone_size: few
d_call: TRBD2
j_call: TRBJ2-3
v_call: TRBV28
cdr3_nt: TGTGCCAGCACATTCAACCGGGGGGTGGCGGGGGACGCAGATACGCAGTATTTT
cdr3_aa: CASTFNRGVAGDADTQYF

clone_size: NA
d_call: TRBD2
j_call: TRBJ2-3
v_call: TRBV5-4
cdr3_nt: TGTACCAGCAGCTTGTTGGGGGGGGGAATTAGCACAGATACGCAGTATTTT
cdr3_aa: CTSSLLGGGISTDTQYF

clone_size: few
d_call: TRBD2
j_call: TRBJ2-2
v_call: TRBV27
cdr3_nt: TGTGCCACACAAAAGACTAGCGGGAGACACACCGGGGAGCTGTTTTTT
cdr3_aa: CATQKTSGRHTGELFF

clone_size: NA
d_call: NA
j_call: TRBJ2-3
v_call: TRBV29-1
cdr3_nt: TGCAGCGTTGAAGATCTTTTAGGAGGAGATACGCAGTATTTT
cdr3_aa: CSVEDLLGGDTQYF

clone_size: NA
d_call: NA
j_call: TRBJ1-3
v_call: TRBV4-3
cdr3_nt: TGCGCCAGCAGCCAAGCAGATGGCCTCACACAGGGTATCGGAAACACCATATATTTT
cdr3_aa: CASSQADGLTQGIGNTIYF

clone_size: few
d_call: TRBD1
j_call: TRBJ2-1
v_call: TRBV6-5
cdr3_nt: TGTGCCAGCAGTTACGACAGGGGCAATGAGCAGTTCTTC
cdr3_aa: CASSYDRGNEQFF

clone_size: once
d_call: NA
j_call: TRBJ1-1
v_call: TRBV9
cdr3_nt: TGTGCCAGCAGCCGGGACTCCCGAGGGACTGAAGCTTTCTTT
cdr3_aa: CASSRDSRGTEAFF

clone_size: NA
d_call: NA
j_call: TRBJ2-7
v_call: TRBV25-1
cdr3_nt: TGTGCCAGCAGTGATCGAAGCTCCTACGAGCAGTACTTC
cdr3_aa: CASSDRSSYEQYF

clone_size: few
d_call: NA
j_call: TRBJ1-1
v_call: TRBV12-5
cdr3_nt: TGTGCTAGTGGTTTGGTACGGGAACGGTATAACACTGAAGCTTTCTTT
cdr3_aa: CASGLVRERYNTEAFF

clone_size: NA
d_call: TRBD2
j_call: TRBJ2-3
v_call: TRBV27
cdr3_nt: TGTGCCAGCAGTCCCCGAGGGGCGGGGGGCCACCCCCTAAGCACAGATACGCAGTATTTT
cdr3_aa: CASSPRGAGGHPLSTDTQYF

clone_size: NA
d_call: NA
j_call: TRBJ2-1
v_call: TRBV27
cdr3_nt: TGTGCCAGCAGAGGGGGATACTACAATGAGCAGTTCTTC
cdr3_aa: CASRGGYYNEQFF

clone_size: NA
d_call: TRBD1
j_call: TRBJ1-1
v_call: TRBV11-3
cdr3_nt: TGTGCCAGCAGCCCCGACAGGGGGACTGAAGCTTTCTTT
cdr3_aa: CASSPDRGTEAFF

clone_size: NA
d_call: NA
j_call: TRBJ1-2
v_call: TRBV6-5
cdr3_nt: TGTGCCAGCAGTTACTCCCAATTCACTAGGGGCTACACCTTC
cdr3_aa: CASSYSQFTRGYTF

clone_size: NA
d_call: TRBD1
j_call: TRBJ2-2
v_call: TRBV5-1
cdr3_nt: TGCGCCAGCAGCTCGGGACAGGGTACCGGGGAGCTGTTTTTT
cdr3_aa: CASSSGQGTGELFF

clone_size: NA
d_call: NA
j_call: TRBJ2-3
v_call: TRBV4-1
cdr3_nt: TGCGCCAGCAGCCATCTCCGGGCTAGCAAGGGCACAGATACGCAGTATTTT
cdr3_aa: CASSHLRASKGTDTQYF

clone_size: once
d_call: TRBD2
j_call: TRBJ2-3
v_call: TRBV7-9
cdr3_nt: TGTGCCAGCAGATGGACTAGCGGAGAATCCACAGATACGCAGTATTTT
cdr3_aa: CASRWTSGESTDTQYF

clone_size: once
d_call: NA
j_call: TRBJ2-7
v_call: TRBV4-3
cdr3_nt: TGCGCCAGCAGCCAAGCTGGAGGGTCAAGGGGCGCTTCCTACGAGCAGTACTTC
cdr3_aa: CASSQAGGSRGASYEQYF

clone_size: once
d_call: NA
j_call: TRBJ2-5
v_call: TRBV6-1
cdr3_nt: TGTGCCAGCAGTCCTACTAGAAGAGAGACCCGGTACTTC
cdr3_aa: CASSPTRRETRYF